Each of the 27 T cell receptor beta chains below was sequenced from the same sample in a study of blood T cell repertoires in COVID-19. Libraries were prepared by immunoSEQ multiplex PCR; TCRdb keeps only in-frame clonotypes and omits some of them. The table shows 30,000 or so clones, with just under 80% occurring only once. Sequencing input: peripheral blood. These receptors came from a man older than 75 with acute or convalescent COVID-19.

The rearrangement uses TRBV4-2 and TRBJ2-5; the match to TRBD1 covers 8 bases. J was trimmed by 4 bases and V by 4 bases; bases with no gene match: 14. Germline values: CDR1 LGHNA, CDR2 YNFKEQ. The length of the CDR3 is 17 residues. This CDR3 is CASSRDDFRGRGETQYF. The DNA for the CDR3 is TGTGCCAGCAGCCGCGATGACTTCAGGGGGCGAGGAGAGACCCAGTACTTC.

Here the CDR3 reads CASSGGAQTAEAFF. The CDR3 coding sequence is TGTGCCAGCTCCGGAGGGGCACAGACGGCTGAAGCTTTCTTT. J is TRBJ1-1 and V is TRBV18, with D maybe TRBD1 (5 bases). CDR1 and CDR2 (germline): KGHSH, LQKENI. Trimming removed 6 bases at V and 6 bases at J, with 17 bases between. The CDR3 consists of 14 residues.

The genes are TRBV7-9 and TRBJ1-1; 10 bases fit TRBD1. The V gene's germline CDR1 is SEHNR and CDR2 FQNEAQ (reference sequence). The ends lost 6 bases at V and 5 bases at J; junction bases unmatched: 9. CDR3 length: 15 residues. The CDR3 sequence is CASSRDRGLGTEAFF. CDR3 bases: TGTGCCAGCAGTCGTGACAGGGGGCTCGGGACTGAAGCTTTCTTT.

This chain links TRBV6-2 or TRBV6-3 with TRBJ1-1; D call uncertain. The CDR3 is 13 residues long. The germline V and J ends were trimmed by 4 bases and 11 bases, with 17 bases remaining between them. Germline V gene lookup returns CDR1 MNHEY and CDR2 SVGEGT. CDR3 in amino acids: CASSSRTRTKAFF. Here the CDR3 DNA reads TGTGCCAGCAGTTCAAGGACTCGAACGAAGGCTTTCTTT.

The rearrangement joins TRBV25-1 to TRBJ1-6; TRBD1 is a possible D gene (6 bases). V shed 5 bases and J shed 3 bases, with 11 bases lying between them. The CDR3 is made up of 15 amino acids. Germline loops: CDR1 MGHDK, CDR2 SYGVNS. CDR3 DNA: TGTGCCAGCAGTACTATACAGGGCTATAATTCACCCCTCCACTTT. Amino acids: CASSTIQGYNSPLHF.

The chain has TRBV7-9 and TRBJ2-7; 7 bases are a match to TRBD2. This CDR3 comprises 14 residues. Germline CDR1 reads SEHNR; CDR2 reads FQNEAQ (reference sequence). V shed 8 bases, J shed 0 bases, and the junction held 7 bases outside the gene matches. The CDR3 spells CASERGGTSYEQYF. Written as DNA, the CDR3 is TGTGCCAGCGAACGCGGGGGAACCTCCTACGAGCAGTACTTC.

In this sample, this clone turned up once. This chain uses TRBV6-6 with TRBJ2-1, with 14 positions matching TRBD2. In germline, CDR1 is MNHNY, CDR2 SVGAGI (reference sequence). The CDR3 is made up of 16 amino acids. V gave up 4 bases and J gave up 8 bases; unmatched junction bases: 7. CDR3 region: CASSSGTSGGVDEQFF. The CDR3 bases are TGTGCCAGCAGTTCGGGGACTAGCGGGGGCGTAGATGAGCAGTTCTTC.

This chain links TRBV27 with TRBJ2-7; 8 nucleotides line up with TRBD1. Germline trimming cut 0 bases from V and 4 bases from J; bases unmatched to any gene: 8. The CDR3 consists of 16 residues. The germline V gene encodes CDR1 MNHEY and CDR2 SMNVEV (reference sequence). CDR3 residues: CASSLSRTGTGYEQYF. The CDR3 DNA reads as TGTGCCAGCAGTTTATCACGGACAGGGACGGGTTACGAGCAGTACTTC.

This sequence joins TRBV5-1 and TRBJ1-2; TRBD1 matches 8 bases. Germline lookup yields CDR1 SGHRS and CDR2 YFSETQ. After removal of 4 bases from V and 5 bases from J, the junction contained 7 bases not matched to a gene. The CDR3 is 14 amino acids. The CDR3 loop is CASSPTGEQYGYTF. DNA of the CDR3: TGCGCCAGCAGCCCGACAGGGGAACAATATGGCTACACCTTC. Complete variable domain (other parts from reference TRBV5-1 and TRBJ1-2): KAGVTQTPRYLIKTRGQQVTLSCSPISGHRSVSWYQQTPGQGLQFLFEYFSETQRNKGNFPGRFSGRQFSNSRSEMNVSTLELGDSALYLCASSPTGEQYGYTFGSGTRLTVV.

The gene calls are TRBV14 and TRBJ1-1; tentatively, D is TRBD1 (5 bases). Germline CDR1 is SGHDN and CDR2 is FVKESK. Between the trimmed V and J ends, which lost 4 bases and 0 bases, there was a span of 12 bases. This CDR3 has 15 residues. The CDR3 DNA follows: TGTGCCAGCAGCCCCCGCGGGGGAATGAACACTGAAGCTTTCTTT. It yields the protein CASSPRGGMNTEAFF.

The chain is built from TRBV4-3 and TRBJ1-2, with 8 bases that match TRBD1. This CDR3 contains 14 residues. Germline loops: CDR1 LGHNA, CDR2 YSLEER. Trimming cost V 3 bases and J 7 bases; bases outside gene matches: 7. The CDR3 spells CASSQILQGGGYTF. The DNA of the CDR3 is TGCGCCAGCAGCCAGATATTACAGGGGGGTGGCTACACCTTC.

The chain joins TRBV27 to TRBJ2-3; D possibly corresponds to TRBD2 (6 bases). Trimming cost V 0 bases and J 4 bases, with 11 bases left between them. Germline assignment: CDR1 MNHEY and CDR2 SMNVEV (reference sequence). The CDR3 is 15 residues long. CDR3 nucleotide sequence: TGTGCCAGCAGTTTATCTCGGGGGTCGGCAGATACGCAGTATTTT. Residues: CASSLSRGSADTQYF.

The chain uses TRBV29-1 and TRBJ2-1; maybe TRBD2 (6 bases). This CDR3 is 14 amino acids long. Germline-derived CDR1 and CDR2 are SQVTM and ANQGSEA. Between the trimmed V and J ends, which lost 3 bases and 10 bases, there was a span of 19 bases. As DNA, the CDR3 is TGCAGCGTTGAGGCATTAGCGGACCTACAGGAGCAGTTCTTC. This sequence encodes CSVEALADLQEQFF.

This clone showed up just a few times. V gene TRBV13 combines with J gene TRBJ1-3; D is possibly TRBD1 (5 bases). Germline CDR1 reads PRHDT; CDR2 reads FYEKMQ (reference sequence). This CDR3 has 14 amino acids. V gave up 3 bases and J gave up 6 bases, with 12 bases separating them. The CDR3 protein is CASSFDSRPNTIYF. The CDR3 region has the DNA TGTGCCAGCAGCTTTGACAGTAGGCCAAACACCATATATTTT. The full variable domain, in which reference TRBV13 and TRBJ1-3 provide the parts outside the CDR3, is AAGVIQSPRHLIKEKRETATLKCYPIPRHDTVYWYQQGPGQDPQFLISFYEKMQSDKGSIPDRFSAQQFSDYHSELNMSSLELGDSALYFCASSFDSRPNTIYFGEGSWLTVV.

This clone was detected only a few times. The chain is built from TRBV6-1 and TRBJ1-2, with D maybe TRBD1 (6 bases). Per germline, CDR1 MNHNS and CDR2 SASEGT. The CDR3 spans 14 residues. The V and J ends lost 3 bases and 2 bases respectively, with 10 bases between them. CDR3 loop: CASSDPGGNYGYTF. DNA for the CDR3: TGTGCCAGCAGTGACCCGGGGGGCAACTATGGCTACACCTTC.

The gene calls are TRBV25-1 and TRBJ1-6; D is ambiguous. Trimming pared 6 bases from V and 10 bases from J, leaving 16 bases between. The CDR3 length is 14 residues. Per the germline V gene, CDR1 is MGHDK and CDR2 is SYGVNS. For the CDR3, the DNA is TGTGCCAGCAGCACCGGCGGTGAGGTATCACCCCTCCACTTT. Translated, it gives CASSTGGEVSPLHF.

The rearrangement uses TRBV4-2 and TRBJ1-5; D is ambiguous. CDR3 length equals 13 residues. Germline V gene lookup returns CDR1 LGHNA and CDR2 YNFKEQ. V gave up 0 bases and J gave up 3 bases, with 3 bases separating them. CDR3 in amino acids: CASSQDLNQPQHF. The CDR3 region has the DNA TGTGCCAGCAGCCAAGACCTCAATCAGCCCCAGCATTTT.

The sample holds a few counts of this clone. V and J are TRBV29-1 and TRBJ1-3; the D gene is possibly TRBD1 (5 bases). The CDR3 length is 13 residues. Germline-derived CDR1 and CDR2 are SQVTM and ANQGSEA. With 6 bases removed from V and 0 bases from J, the gap between germline ends came to 9 bases. CDR3 residues: CSVYRSSGNTIYF. The CDR3 DNA is TGCAGCGTGTACAGGAGCTCTGGAAACACCATATATTTT.

The V and J genes are TRBV23-1 and TRBJ1-5; no clear D. TRBV23-1 is labeled an ORF, and its function is uncertain. The CDR3 totals 12 residues. CDR3 region: CGSTDSNQPQHF. CDR3 DNA sequence: TGCGGGTCTACAGATAGCAATCAGCCCCAGCATTTT.

This chain joins TRBV5-1 and TRBJ1-2; 11 bases align to TRBD1. Trimming took 3 bases from V and 4 from J; bases not matched to a gene: 5. Germline V gives CDR1 SGHRS, CDR2 YFSETQ. The CDR3 contains 15 residues. CDR3 protein: CASSWGQGDGYGYTF. In DNA, the CDR3 is TGCGCCAGCAGCTGGGGACAGGGGGACGGCTATGGCTACACCTTC.

In this sample, this clone turned up once. The DNA for the CDR3 is TGTGCCAGCAGCTCCGACTGGAATGAGCAGTTCTTC. Its translation: CASSSDWNEQFF. This chain uses TRBV7-2 with TRBJ2-1; D uncertain. From germline, CDR1 is SGHTA and CDR2 FQGNSA. This CDR3 is 12 amino acids long. The V end lost 4 bases, the J end lost 7 bases, and 8 bases lay between the germline ends.

A word on this clone: At the DNA level, this CDR3 is encoded by other sequences in the same sample as well. V is TRBV3-1 (or the pseudogene TRBV3-2) and J is TRBJ2-7, with 8 nucleotides matching TRBD2. The CDR3 runs to 17 residues. CDR1 is LGHDT and CDR2 is YNNKEL in the germline V gene (reference sequence). V shed 6 bases and J 0 bases; nucleotides not matched to a gene: 13. In DNA, the CDR3 is TGTGCCAGCAGTCGAAACGGGGGGGCGGGGCGCTCCTACGAGCAGTACTTC. It specifies CASSRNGGAGRSYEQYF.

The chain carries TRBV5-1 and TRBJ1-3; 7 positions match TRBD1. J was trimmed by 2 bases and V by 4 bases; bases with no gene match: 3. Germline V gives CDR1 SGHRS, CDR2 YFSETQ. The CDR3 length is 14 residues. CDR3 nucleotide sequence: TGCGCCAGCAGCGCCACAGGGGCTGGAAACACCATATATTTT. Translated: CASSATGAGNTIYF. The full variable domain, rest sourced from reference TRBV5-1 and TRBJ1-3, is KAGVTQTPRYLIKTRGQQVTLSCSPISGHRSVSWYQQTPGQGLQFLFEYFSETQRNKGNFPGRFSGRQFSNSRSEMNVSTLELGDSALYLCASSATGAGNTIYFGEGSWLTVV.

The chain combines TRBV7-6 with TRBJ1-1, with 8 bases fitting TRBD1. CDR3 size: 14 residues. Germline V gene lookup returns CDR1 SGHVS and CDR2 FNYEAQ. V dropped 4 bases and J dropped 5; count of bases not matched to a gene: 6. The CDR3 DNA reads TGTGCCAGCAGCTCGAGGACAGGGCGAACTGAAGCTTTCTTT. Translated: CASSSRTGRTEAFF.

This clone was seen a single time. The chain has TRBV19 and TRBJ1-2; no definite D call. Deletions cut 3 bases from V and 2 bases from J, with 7 bases between. Germline loops: CDR1 LNHDA, CDR2 SQIVND (reference sequence). The CDR3 covers 13 residues. The CDR3: CASSITENYGYTF. DNA for the CDR3: TGTGCCAGTAGTATCACAGAGAACTATGGCTACACCTTC.

This chain links TRBV9 with TRBJ2-5, with TRBD2 matching over 7 bases. The CDR3 spans 15 residues. The germline V gene has CDR1 SGDLS and CDR2 YYNGEE. Trimming cost V 4 bases and J 0 bases; bases outside gene matches: 6. The CDR3 sequence: CASSPRGGYQETQYF. DNA for the CDR3: TGTGCCAGCAGCCCGCGGGGAGGGTACCAAGAGACCCAGTACTTC.

This clone turned up a few times. The chain combines TRBV6-6 with TRBJ1-2, with 10 bases fitting TRBD1. This CDR3 is 15 amino acids long. Germline values: CDR1 MNHNY, CDR2 SVGAGI (reference sequence). Losses at the gene ends were 2 bases for V and 2 bases for J; bases not matched to a gene: 2. CDR3: CASSYGGQGNYGYTF. CDR3 in DNA: TGTGCCAGCAGTTACGGGGGACAGGGGAACTATGGCTACACCTTC.